This TCR beta chain was retrieved from a study of blood T cell repertoires in COVID-19. The overall study: PBMCs, B-cell-depleted T cells, or T cells were the source of the cDNA or gDNA that made up the material.

This clone showed up just once. V was pared by 0 bases and J by 6 bases, with 15 bases between. Germline loops: CDR1 SGHRS, CDR2 YFSETQ. This CDR3 has 15 amino acids. Measured with immunoSEQ multiplex PCR; TCRdb has only the in-frame clones, and not every one. Of 250,000 to 350,000 clones in the sample, approximately 85% were seen once. Patients from Seattle were sampled longitudinally, starting during active infection. The source is a human donor with COVID-19, enrolled during active disease. The donor label of this sample is uncertain. The V gene is TRBV5-1, the J gene TRBJ1-1, with a tentative D call TRBD1 (5 bases). Material for sequencing was peripheral blood. The CDR3 sequence is CASSLEGRVGSEAFF. As DNA, the CDR3 is TGCGCCAGCAGCTTGGAGGGCAGGGTAGGGTCTGAAGCTTTCTTT. Full variable domain (missing parts from reference TRBV5-1 and TRBJ1-1): KAGVTQTPRYLIKTRGQQVTLSCSPISGHRSVSWYQQTPGQGLQFLFEYFSETQRNKGNFPGRFSGRQFSNSRSEMNVSTLELGDSALYLCASSLEGRVGSEAFFGQGTRLTVV.